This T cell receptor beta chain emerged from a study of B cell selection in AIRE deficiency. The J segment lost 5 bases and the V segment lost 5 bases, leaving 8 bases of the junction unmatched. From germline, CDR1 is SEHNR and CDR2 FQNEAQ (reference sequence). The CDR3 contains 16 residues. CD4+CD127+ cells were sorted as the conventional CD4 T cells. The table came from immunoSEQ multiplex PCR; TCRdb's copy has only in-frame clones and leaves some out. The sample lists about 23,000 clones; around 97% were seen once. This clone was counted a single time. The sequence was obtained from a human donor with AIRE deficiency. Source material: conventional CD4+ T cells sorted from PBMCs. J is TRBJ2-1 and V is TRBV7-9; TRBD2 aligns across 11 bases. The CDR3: CASSKTGTSGDNEQFF. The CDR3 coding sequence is TGTGCCAGCAGCAAAACCGGGACTAGCGGAGACAATGAGCAGTTCTTC.